These 17 T cell receptor beta chains share one sample of origin, sequenced in a study of T cell responses to AZD1222 COVID-19 vaccine. Assay: immunoSEQ multiplex PCR; the TCRdb copy retains only in-frame clones and omits some. The data hold 130,000 or so clones, with just under 95% observed a single time. Source: peripheral blood, taken on day 0 of AZD1222 vaccination. The receptors were sampled from an adult in good health.

The chain employs TRBV6-2 or TRBV6-3 and TRBJ2-7; 8 positions match TRBD2. This CDR3 contains 14 residues. The J segment lost 0 bases and the V segment lost 6 bases, leaving 4 bases of the junction unmatched. Germline V gives CDR1 MNHEY, CDR2 SVGEGT. This chain's CDR3 is CASSRSGSSYEQYF. The CDR3 nucleotides read TGTGCCAGCAGCCGAAGCGGGAGCTCCTACGAGCAGTACTTC.

This chain uses TRBV7-9 with TRBJ2-1; D call uncertain. The CDR3 length is 18 residues. V shed 2 bases and J shed 5 bases, with 22 bases lying between them. Germline V CDR1 and CDR2: SEHNR, FQNEAQ (reference sequence). The CDR3 loop reads CASSLWREWLVSNNEQFF. CDR3 DNA: TGTGCCAGCAGCTTATGGCGCGAATGGTTAGTCTCAAACAATGAGCAGTTCTTC.

The CDR3 DNA sequence: TGTGCCAGCAGTGAAAGGGGAGGGTTGTCCTACGAGCAGTACTTC. It specifies CASSERGGLSYEQYF. This sequence joins TRBV6-1 and TRBJ2-7; 7 bases are a match to TRBD2. This CDR3 has 15 amino acids. Looked up from germline, CDR1 is MNHNS and CDR2 is SASEGT. The ends lost 2 bases at V and 1 base at J; junction bases unmatched: 5.

V is TRBV11-2 and J is TRBJ1-3; D possibly corresponds to TRBD1 (6 bases). This CDR3 has 15 amino acids. The germline V gene has CDR1 SGHAT and CDR2 FQNNGV. Trimming took off 1 base at V and 4 bases at J, with 11 bases between the two ends. Written as DNA, the CDR3 is TGTGCCAGCAGCTTAGTGACAGGATCCGGAAACACCATATATTTT. Encoded protein: CASSLVTGSGNTIYF.

The chain employs TRBV7-9 and TRBJ2-7; D gene uncertain. There are 12 residues in the CDR3. Germline CDR1 and CDR2: SEHNR and FQNEAQ (reference sequence). Trimming took off 0 bases at V and 9 bases at J, with 9 bases between the two ends. CDR3 DNA: TGTGCCAGCAGCTTAGCATCTGGCGGGCAGTACTTC. It is translated as CASSLASGGQYF. Full variable domain (remainder filled in from reference TRBV7-9 and TRBJ2-7): DTGVSQNPRHKITKRGQNVTFRCDPISEHNRLYWYRQTLGQGPEFLTYFQNEAQLEKSRLLSDRFSAERPKGSFSTLEIQRTEQGDSAMYLCASSLASGGQYFGPGTRLTVT.

The CDR3 loop is CASTLLEGGVTEAFF. The CDR3 DNA follows: TGTGCCAGCACCCTTCTGGAGGGGGGAGTTACTGAAGCTTTCTTT. V gene TRBV7-9 combines with J gene TRBJ1-1; tentatively, D is TRBD1 (6 bases). The V gene lost 7 bases and the J gene lost 5 bases, with 20 bases spanning the gap. This CDR3 is 15 amino acids long. The germline CDR1 and CDR2 sequences are SEHNR and FQNEAQ (reference sequence).

V usage is TRBV7-2 and J usage is TRBJ2-5; no firm D call. The CDR3 runs to 12 residues. The ends were cut back, 3 bases at V and 5 bases at J, with 7 bases in the middle. Germline V gives CDR1 SGHTA, CDR2 FQGNSA. CDR3 region: CASSFSGETQYF. The CDR3 region has the DNA TGTGCCAGCAGCTTTTCCGGGGAGACCCAGTACTTC.

The V call is TRBV30, the J call TRBJ2-2, with 13 bases aligning to TRBD2. J lost 6 bases, V lost 3 bases, and 4 bases had no gene match. Germline V gives CDR1 GTSNPN, CDR2 SVGIG (reference sequence). The CDR3 has 15 amino acids. CDR3 DNA: TGTGCCTGGAGCGAGGGACTAGCGGGACCCGGGGAGCTGTTTTTT. It specifies CAWSEGLAGPGELFF.

V and J are TRBV7-9 and TRBJ1-4; possible D gene TRBD1, 5 bases. Trimming pared 1 base from V and 5 bases from J, leaving 14 bases between. This CDR3 comprises 16 residues. Germline CDR1 is SEHNR and CDR2 is FQNEAQ (reference sequence). CDR3 nucleotide sequence: TGTGCCAGCAGCTTAGTCCTTGGAGGGGTGAATGAAAAACTGTTTTTT. It encodes CASSLVLGGVNEKLFF.

This clone is a singleton in its sample. The chain has TRBV7-9 and TRBJ2-5, with 9 bases that match TRBD1. CDR1 and CDR2 (germline): SEHNR, FQNEAQ (reference sequence). V was pared by 2 bases and J by 3 bases, with 1 base of the junction left unmatched. CDR3 size: 14 residues. Here the CDR3 reads CASSLRDREETQYF. The DNA of the CDR3 is TGTGCCAGCAGCTTAAGGGACAGGGAAGAGACCCAGTACTTC.

J is TRBJ2-5 and V is TRBV7-9, with 12 nucleotides matching TRBD1. The CDR3 spans 15 residues. Per germline, CDR1 SEHNR and CDR2 FQNEAQ (reference sequence). With 7 bases clipped from V and 4 bases from J, the junction kept 7 bases outside the gene matches. CDR3 in amino acids: CASTRDRGLGETQYF. The CDR3 DNA is TGTGCCAGCACCCGGGACAGGGGGCTAGGAGAGACCCAGTACTTC. The variable domain in full, with the rest retrieved from reference TRBV7-9 and TRBJ2-5, is DTGVSQNPRHKITKRGQNVTFRCDPISEHNRLYWYRQTLGQGPEFLTYFQNEAQLEKSRLLSDRFSAERPKGSFSTLEIQRTEQGDSAMYLCASTRDRGLGETQYFGPGTRLLVL.

The CDR3 sequence: CAWDTGTLQWQETQYF. DNA for the CDR3: TGTGCCTGGGACACCGGGACGCTCCAATGGCAAGAGACCCAGTACTTC. V usage is TRBV30 and J usage is TRBJ2-5, with D perhaps given as TRBD1 or TRBD2 (5 bases each). CDR1 is GTSNPN, CDR2 SVGIG, per germline (reference sequence). The ends were cut back, 5 bases at V and 2 bases at J, with 21 bases in the middle. The length of the CDR3 is 16 residues.

The J gene is TRBJ2-7, the V gene TRBV5-5; 9 bases match TRBD1. The CDR3 runs 17 residues. V dropped 7 bases and J dropped 0; count of bases not matched to a gene: 14. Germline assignment: CDR1 SGHKS and CDR2 YYEKEE (reference sequence). Here the CDR3 reads CASLSRDRVAGSYEQYF. In nucleotides, the CDR3 is TGTGCCAGCCTGTCCCGGGACAGGGTAGCCGGCTCCTACGAGCAGTACTTC. Full variable domain (remainder filled in from reference TRBV5-5 and TRBJ2-7): DAGVTQSPTHLIKTRGQQVTLRCSPISGHKSVSWYQQVLGQGPQFIFQYYEKEERGRGNFPDRFSARQFPNYSSELNVNALLLGDSALYLCASLSRDRVAGSYEQYFGPGTRLTVT.

The V gene is TRBV6-5, the J gene TRBJ2-2; possible D gene TRBD2, 5 bases. The CDR3 contains 15 residues. V was cut by 6 bases and J by 4 bases, with 15 bases left in between. Per the germline V gene, CDR1 is MNHEY and CDR2 is SVGAGI. The CDR3 is CASRASPGGTGELFF. CDR3 DNA: TGTGCCAGCAGAGCTAGCCCCGGAGGCACCGGGGAGCTGTTTTTT.

The J gene is TRBJ1-1, the V gene TRBV19; 8 bases align to TRBD1. This CDR3 contains 15 residues. The germline V gene encodes CDR1 LNHDA and CDR2 SQIVND (reference sequence). J lost 4 bases, V lost 5 bases, and 9 bases had no gene match. The CDR3 bases are TGTGCCAGTAGTCCAAGACAGGGGCCGGGCACTGAAGCTTTCTTT. Amino acids: CASSPRQGPGTEAFF.

This sequence joins TRBV5-1 and TRBJ1-1; the D is unclear. Germline assignment: CDR1 SGHRS and CDR2 YFSETQ. V lost 0 bases to trimming and J lost 5 bases, with 11 bases between them. This CDR3 spans 14 amino acids. The CDR3 protein is CASSLEPKITEAFF. CDR3 DNA sequence: TGCGCCAGCAGCTTGGAGCCCAAGATTACTGAAGCTTTCTTT. Full variable domain (rest looked up from reference TRBV5-1 and TRBJ1-1): KAGVTQTPRYLIKTRGQQVTLSCSPISGHRSVSWYQQTPGQGLQFLFEYFSETQRNKGNFPGRFSGRQFSNSRSEMNVSTLELGDSALYLCASSLEPKITEAFFGQGTRLTVV.

This clone was observed a few times. V is TRBV28 and J is TRBJ1-2; D perhaps matches TRBD1 (6 bases). CDR1 is MDHEN, CDR2 SYDVKM, per germline. Trimming removed 4 bases from V and 6 bases from J, with 15 bases in between. The CDR3 consists of 14 residues. The DNA of the CDR3 is TGTGCCAGCAGTTCTCTCGGGACACTCAATGGCTACACCTTC. Its protein is CASSSLGTLNGYTF.